Included here is one TCR beta chain sequence, with context. Its antigen remains unknown. The germline CDR1 and CDR2 sequences are SGDLS and YYNGEE. V shed 5 bases, J shed 3 bases, and the junction held 1 base outside the gene matches. The CDR3 contains 13 residues. This entry belongs to a study of T-cell memory formation after mild COVID-19. Study results and caveats: Of the contracting clones, CD4+ ones lay mainly in CM and EM, and CD8+ ones in EMRA. Clones contracting across day 15 to 85 had a balanced CD4/CD8 profile; later expanding clones leaned CD4+. Some SARS-CoV-2-responding clones were already detected in memory before infection.

The TCR alpha and TCR beta cDNA libraries, bearing sample barcodes and UMIs, were generated by 5'RACE using constant-segment primers. TCRdb reprocessed the 5' RACE reads via MiXCR and lists one record per CDR3 protein. The table has roughly 100,000 distinct CDR3 sequences, 17% seen once; the top ten hold 28%. Sequenced material: PBMCs or a T cell subset sorted from them (not recorded which). The clonotype originates from an adult woman who had mild COVID-19 (a few samples of this study predate the infection). Cell type and time point are not known. V usage is TRBV9 and J usage is TRBJ1-1; 10 bases match TRBD1. The CDR3: CASRGQGDTEAFF. The CDR3 coding sequence is TGTGCCAGCAGAGGACAGGGGGACACTGAAGCTTTCTTT. Based on the CDR3 plus reference TRBV9 and TRBJ1-1, the full variable domain is DSGVTQTPKHLITATGQRVTLRCSPRSGDLSVYWYQQSLDQGLQFLIQYYNGEERAKGNILERFSAQQFPDLHSELNLSSLELGDSALYFCASRGQGDTEAFFGQGTRLTVV.